This TCR beta chain stems from a study of T cells in Graves' hyperthyroidism and ophthalmopathy. Study-level results: Blood also carried most thyroid clonotypes expanded above 0.001.

On this clonotype itself: Its antigen remains unidentified. This could be a read error, since a much larger clone is one nucleotide away.

Each diagnosis was grounded in clinical symptoms, serum thyroxine and TRAb, thyroid ultrasound, and orbital computed tomography. Trimming pared 4 bases from V and 3 bases from J, leaving 13 bases between. The CDR3 spans 15 residues. Germline CDR1 is SGHTA and CDR2 is FQGNSA. Amplified TCR beta CDR3 regions came from RNA transcripts. HTBI primers were used for first-round RT-PCR of the TCR CDR3. TCRdb recomputed calls from the multiplex PCR reads with MiXCR, one row per CDR3 protein. The table records around 350,000 distinct CDR3 sequences, about a sixth of them present only once. The chain joins TRBV7-2 to TRBJ1-5, with TRBD1 as a possible D gene (5 bases). Sequenced input: blood. The clonotype comes from a woman in her twenties or thirties with Graves' hyperthyroidism that later progressed to Graves' ophthalmopathy. CDR3 DNA: TGTGCCAGCAGCTCAGCGGGCGGACACAATCAGCCCCAGCATTTT. Its protein product is CASSSAGGHNQPQHF.